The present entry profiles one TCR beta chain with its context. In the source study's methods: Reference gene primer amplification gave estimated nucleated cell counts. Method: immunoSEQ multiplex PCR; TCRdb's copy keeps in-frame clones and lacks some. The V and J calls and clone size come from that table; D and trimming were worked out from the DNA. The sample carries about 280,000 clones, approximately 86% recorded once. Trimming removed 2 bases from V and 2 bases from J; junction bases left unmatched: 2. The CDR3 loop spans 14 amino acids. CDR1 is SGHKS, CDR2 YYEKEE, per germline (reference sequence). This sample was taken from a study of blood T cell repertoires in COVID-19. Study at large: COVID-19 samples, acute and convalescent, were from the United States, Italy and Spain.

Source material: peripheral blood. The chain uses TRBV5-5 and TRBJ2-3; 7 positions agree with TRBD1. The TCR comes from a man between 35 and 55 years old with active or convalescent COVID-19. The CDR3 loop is CASSFQGVTDTQYF. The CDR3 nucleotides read TGTGCCAGCAGCTTCCAGGGGGTCACAGATACGCAGTATTTT.